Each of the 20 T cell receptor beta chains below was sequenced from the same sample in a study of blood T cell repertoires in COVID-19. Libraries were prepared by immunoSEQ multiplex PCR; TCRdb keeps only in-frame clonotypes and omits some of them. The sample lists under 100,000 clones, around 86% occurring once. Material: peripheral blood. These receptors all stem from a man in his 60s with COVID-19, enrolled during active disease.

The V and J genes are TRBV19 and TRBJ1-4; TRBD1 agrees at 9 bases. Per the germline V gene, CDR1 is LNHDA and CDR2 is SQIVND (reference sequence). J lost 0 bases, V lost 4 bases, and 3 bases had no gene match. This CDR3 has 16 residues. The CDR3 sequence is CASSTDRGATNEKLFF. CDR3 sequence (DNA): TGTGCCAGTAGTACTGACAGGGGGGCAACTAATGAAAAACTGTTTTTT.

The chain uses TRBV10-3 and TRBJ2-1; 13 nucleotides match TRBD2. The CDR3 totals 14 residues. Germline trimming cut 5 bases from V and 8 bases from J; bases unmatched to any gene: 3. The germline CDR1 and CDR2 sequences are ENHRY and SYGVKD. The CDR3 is CAISRLAGGDEQFF. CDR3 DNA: TGTGCCATCAGTCGACTAGCGGGAGGTGATGAGCAGTTCTTC.

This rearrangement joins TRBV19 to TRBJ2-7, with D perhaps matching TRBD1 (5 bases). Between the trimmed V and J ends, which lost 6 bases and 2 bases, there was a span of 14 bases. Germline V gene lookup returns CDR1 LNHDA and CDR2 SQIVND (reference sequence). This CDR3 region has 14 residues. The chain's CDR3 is CASRARQGPYEQYF. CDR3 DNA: TGTGCCAGTAGAGCCAGGCAGGGTCCCTACGAGCAGTACTTC.

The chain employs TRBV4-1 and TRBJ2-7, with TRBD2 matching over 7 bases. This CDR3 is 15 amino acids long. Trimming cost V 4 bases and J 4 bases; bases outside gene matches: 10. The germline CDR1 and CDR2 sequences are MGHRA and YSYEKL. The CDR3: CASSLQEAGEYEQYF. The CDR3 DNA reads TGCGCCAGCAGCCTCCAGGAGGCGGGAGAGTACGAGCAGTACTTC.

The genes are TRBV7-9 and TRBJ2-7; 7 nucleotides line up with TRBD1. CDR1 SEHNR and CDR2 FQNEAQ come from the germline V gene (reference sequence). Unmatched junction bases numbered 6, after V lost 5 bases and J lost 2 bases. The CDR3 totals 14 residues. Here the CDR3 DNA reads TGTGCCAGCAGCCACGGGGACAGTGCCTACGAGCAGTACTTC. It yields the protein CASSHGDSAYEQYF. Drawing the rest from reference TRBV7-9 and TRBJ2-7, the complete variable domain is DTGVSQNPRHKITKRGQNVTFRCDPISEHNRLYWYRQTLGQGPEFLTYFQNEAQLEKSRLLSDRFSAERPKGSFSTLEIQRTEQGDSAMYLCASSHGDSAYEQYFGPGTRLTVT.

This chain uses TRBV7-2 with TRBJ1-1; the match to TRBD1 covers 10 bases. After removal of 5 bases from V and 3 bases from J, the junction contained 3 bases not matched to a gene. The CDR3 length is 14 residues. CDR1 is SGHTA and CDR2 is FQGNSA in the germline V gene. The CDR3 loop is CASSGTGDDTEAFF. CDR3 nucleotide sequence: TGTGCCAGCAGCGGGACAGGGGACGACACTGAAGCTTTCTTT.

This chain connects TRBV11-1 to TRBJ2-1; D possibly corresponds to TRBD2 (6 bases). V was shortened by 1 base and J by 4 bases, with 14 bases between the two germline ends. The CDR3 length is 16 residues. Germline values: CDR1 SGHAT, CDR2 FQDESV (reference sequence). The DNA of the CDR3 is TGTGCCAGCAGCTTAGAATGGGCAGGAGGGTACAATGAGCAGTTCTTC. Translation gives CASSLEWAGGYNEQFF.

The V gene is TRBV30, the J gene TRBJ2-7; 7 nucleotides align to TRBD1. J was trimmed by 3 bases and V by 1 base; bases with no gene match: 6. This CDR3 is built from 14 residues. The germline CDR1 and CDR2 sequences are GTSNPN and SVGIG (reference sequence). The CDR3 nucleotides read TGTGCCTGGAGTGACCCGGGACAGATCTACGAGCAGTACTTC. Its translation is CAWSDPGQIYEQYF. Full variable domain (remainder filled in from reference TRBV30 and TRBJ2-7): SQTIHQWPATLVQPVGSPLSLECTVEGTSNPNLYWYRQAAGRGLQLLFYSVGIGQISSEVPQNLSASRPQDRQFILSSKKLLLSDSGFYLCAWSDPGQIYEQYFGPGTRLTVT.

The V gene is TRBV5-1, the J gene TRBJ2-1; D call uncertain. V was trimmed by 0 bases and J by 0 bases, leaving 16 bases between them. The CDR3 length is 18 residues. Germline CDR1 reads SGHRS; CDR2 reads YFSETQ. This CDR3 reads CASSLASRRLSSYNEQFF. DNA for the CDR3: TGCGCCAGCAGCTTGGCCTCTCGGAGACTTAGCTCCTACAATGAGCAGTTCTTC.

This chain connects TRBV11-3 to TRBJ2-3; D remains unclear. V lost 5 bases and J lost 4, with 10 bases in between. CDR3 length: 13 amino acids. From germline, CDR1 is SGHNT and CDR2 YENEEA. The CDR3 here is CASSPQQADTQYF. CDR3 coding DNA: TGTGCCAGCAGCCCTCAGCAGGCAGATACGCAGTATTTT. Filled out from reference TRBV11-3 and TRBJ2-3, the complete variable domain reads EAGVVQSPRYKIIEKKQPVAFWCNPISGHNTLYWYLQNLGQGPELLIRYENEEAVDDSQLPKDRFSAERLKGVDSTLKIQPAELGDSAVYLCASSPQQADTQYFGPGTRLTVL.

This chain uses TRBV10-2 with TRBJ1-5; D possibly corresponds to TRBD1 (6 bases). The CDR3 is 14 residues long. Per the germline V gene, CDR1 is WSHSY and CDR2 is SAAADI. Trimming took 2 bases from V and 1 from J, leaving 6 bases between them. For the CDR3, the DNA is TGCGCCAGCAGTGAGACAGGGAGCAATCAGCCCCAGCATTTT. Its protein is CASSETGSNQPQHF.

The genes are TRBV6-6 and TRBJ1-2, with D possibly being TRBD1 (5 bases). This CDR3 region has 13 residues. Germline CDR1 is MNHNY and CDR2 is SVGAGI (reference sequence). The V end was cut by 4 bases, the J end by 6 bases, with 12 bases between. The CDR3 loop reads CASSFRDSDGYTF. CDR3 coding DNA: TGTGCCAGCAGTTTTCGGGACTCCGATGGCTACACCTTC.

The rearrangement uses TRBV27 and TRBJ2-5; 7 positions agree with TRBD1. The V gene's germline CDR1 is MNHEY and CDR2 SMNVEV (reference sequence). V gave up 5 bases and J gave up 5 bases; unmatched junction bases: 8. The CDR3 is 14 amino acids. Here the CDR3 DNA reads TGTGCCAGCAGTAACCGACAGGGCCGGGAGACCCAGTACTTC. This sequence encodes CASSNRQGRETQYF.

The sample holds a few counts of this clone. The CDR3 loop reads CASSRGLDQETQYF. The CDR3 DNA follows: TGTGCCAGCAGCCGCGGACTAGACCAAGAGACCCAGTACTTC. J is TRBJ2-5 and V is TRBV3-1 (or the pseudogene TRBV3-2); TRBD2 agrees at 7 bases. CDR3 length: 14 residues. The germline V gene has CDR1 LGHDT and CDR2 YNNKEL (reference sequence). V dropped 4 bases and J dropped 0; count of bases not matched to a gene: 2.

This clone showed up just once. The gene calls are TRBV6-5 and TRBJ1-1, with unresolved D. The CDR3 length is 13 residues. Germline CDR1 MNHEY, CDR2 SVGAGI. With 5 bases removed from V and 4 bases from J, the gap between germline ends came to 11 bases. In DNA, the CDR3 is TGTGCCAGCAGTCTGGGAGGCCCCACTGAAGCTTTCTTT. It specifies CASSLGGPTEAFF.

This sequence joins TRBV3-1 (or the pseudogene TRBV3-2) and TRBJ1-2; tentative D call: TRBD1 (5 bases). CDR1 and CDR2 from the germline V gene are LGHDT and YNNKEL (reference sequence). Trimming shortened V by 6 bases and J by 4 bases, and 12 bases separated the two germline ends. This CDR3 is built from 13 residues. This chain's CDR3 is CASRLAGTYGYTF. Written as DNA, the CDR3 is TGTGCCAGCAGACTGGCGGGGACCTATGGCTACACCTTC.

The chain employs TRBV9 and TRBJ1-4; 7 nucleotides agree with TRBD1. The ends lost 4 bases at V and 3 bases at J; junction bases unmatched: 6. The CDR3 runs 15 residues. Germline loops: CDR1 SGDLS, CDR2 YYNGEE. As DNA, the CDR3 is TGTGCCAGCAGCCCGCCCGGGACAGCTAATGAAAAACTGTTTTTT. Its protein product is CASSPPGTANEKLFF.

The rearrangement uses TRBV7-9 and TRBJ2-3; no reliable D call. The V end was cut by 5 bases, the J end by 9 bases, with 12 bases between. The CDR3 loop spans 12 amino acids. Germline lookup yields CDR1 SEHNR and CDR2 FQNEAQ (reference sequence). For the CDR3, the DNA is TGTGCCAGCAGCCTTGTCTCGCGGACGCAGTATTTT. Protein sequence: CASSLVSRTQYF.

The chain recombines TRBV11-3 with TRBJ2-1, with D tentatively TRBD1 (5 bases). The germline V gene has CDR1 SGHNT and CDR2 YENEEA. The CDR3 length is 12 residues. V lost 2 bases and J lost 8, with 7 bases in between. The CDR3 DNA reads TGTGCCAGCAGCTTATTAGGGGATGAGCAGTTCTTC. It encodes CASSLLGDEQFF.

The CDR3 nucleotides are TGTGCCAGCAGTGAGACAGAGGCGAGGGAGACCCAGTACTTC. This encodes CASSETEARETQYF. V gene TRBV2 combines with J gene TRBJ2-5; D is perhaps TRBD1 (5 bases). Germline CDR1 SNHLY, CDR2 FYNNEI. V lost 3 bases to trimming and J lost 5 bases, with 13 bases between them. The CDR3 sequence is 14 residues long.